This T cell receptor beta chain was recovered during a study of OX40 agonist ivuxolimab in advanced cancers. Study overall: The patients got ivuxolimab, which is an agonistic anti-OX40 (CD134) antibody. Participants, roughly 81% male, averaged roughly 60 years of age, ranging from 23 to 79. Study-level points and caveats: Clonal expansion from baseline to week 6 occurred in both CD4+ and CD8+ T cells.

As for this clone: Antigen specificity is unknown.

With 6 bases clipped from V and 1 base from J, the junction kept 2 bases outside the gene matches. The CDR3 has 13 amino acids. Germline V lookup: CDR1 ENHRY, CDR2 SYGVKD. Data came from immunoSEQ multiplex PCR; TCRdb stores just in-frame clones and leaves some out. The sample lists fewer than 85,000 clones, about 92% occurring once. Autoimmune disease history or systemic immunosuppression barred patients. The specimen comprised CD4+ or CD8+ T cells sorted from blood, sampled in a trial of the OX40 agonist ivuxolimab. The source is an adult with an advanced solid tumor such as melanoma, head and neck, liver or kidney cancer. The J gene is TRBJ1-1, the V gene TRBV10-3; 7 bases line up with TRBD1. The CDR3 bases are TGTGCCATCAGCGGACAGGAGAACACTGAAGCTTTCTTT. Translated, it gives CAISGQENTEAFF.